This T cell receptor (beta chain) emerged from a study of shared clonotypes between healthy human individuals. In its sample, this clone was seen once. V lost 3 bases to trimming and J lost 0 bases, with 10 bases between them. The CDR3 sequence is 15 residues long. Germline assignment: CDR1 SEHNR and CDR2 FQNEAQ (reference sequence). Only in-frame clones appear in the TCRdb table, and some are missing; sequencing was by immunoSEQ multiplex PCR. In the table there are more than 2 million clones, 85% to 95% of which are singletons. The chain has TRBV7-9 and TRBJ2-3, with D possibly matching TRBD2 (5 bases). Specimen: naive CD4+ T cells sorted from blood. Indicated subset: CD45RA+ positively selected. This TCR was recovered from a man between 18 and 35 years old in good health. CDR3 loop: CASSLTRTSTDTQYF. The CDR3 DNA sequence: TGTGCCAGCAGCTTGACAAGGACTAGCACAGATACGCAGTATTTT.